The clone carrying this TCR beta chain was recorded many times. What it recognizes is unknown. The entry originates in a study of Graves' ophthalmopathy and Graves' hyperthyroidism. Overall study context: Peripheral blood was collected at initial diagnosis, before any treatment. Overall study results and limits: Blood shared most expanded thyroid clonotypes above 0.001 frequency.

The length of the CDR3 is 12 residues. Germline-derived CDR1 and CDR2 are GTSNPN and SVGIG (reference sequence). The V end lost 0 bases, the J end lost 3 bases, and 3 bases lay between the germline ends. Where ophthalmopathy was present, donors had moderate-to-severe activity, CAS ≥3, NOSPECS ≥4 and duration under 3 months. Orbital computed tomography and thyroid ultrasound, along with TRAb, serum thyroxine and clinical symptoms, underpinned diagnosis. For repertoire sequencing, the TCR beta CDR3 regions were amplified from RNA transcripts. First-round RT-PCR with HTBI primers preceded a second-round multiplex PCR. TCRdb itself ran the multiplex PCR reads through MiXCR, one entry per CDR3 protein. The sample includes 300,000 to 400,000 distinct CDR3 sequences, 17% seen only once; the top ten take approximately 13%.

The specimen sequenced was peripheral blood. This sequence joins TRBV30 and TRBJ1-5, with D hard to call. The clonotype originates from an adult man with Graves' ophthalmopathy. Here the CDR3 reads CAWSVLNQPQHF. The CDR3 nucleotides are TGTGCCTGGAGTGTGCTCAATCAGCCCCAGCATTTT.